A selection of T cell receptor beta chains follows, all from one sample in a study of T cells in localized non-small cell lung cancer. Profiling relied on immunoSEQ multiplex PCR, and the TCRdb table lists in-frame clones only, not all of them. The sample includes 50,000 or so clones, less than 85% of them seen just once. This sample comprised PBMCs, obtained before any cancer treatment. The receptors were gathered from a woman aged 40 to 75 with stage II lung adenocarcinoma. Each CDR3 is given with its conserved first and last residue. D genes are given only for firm matches. Clone size is shown for a subset of rows, as once, few, many or a class of expanded clone.

clone_size	v_call	j_call	d_call	cdr3_aa	cdr3_nt
-	TRBV6-6	TRBJ1-5	-	CASSYGQGGQPQHF	TGTGCCAGCAGTTACGGGCAGGGAGGTCAGCCCCAGCATTTT
-	TRBV6-6	TRBJ1-2	-	CASSYRIDANYGYTF	TGTGCCAGCAGTTACCGAATTGATGCTAACTATGGCTACACCTTC
-	TRBV7-9	TRBJ2-7	TRBD2	CASSLVASGYEQYF	TGTGCCAGCAGCTTAGTGGCTAGCGGCTACGAGCAGTACTTC
few	TRBV7-2	TRBJ1-4	-	CASSIQGIGEKLFF	TGTGCCAGCAGCATACAGGGTATCGGTGAAAAACTGTTTTTT
-	TRBV5-4	TRBJ2-5	-	CASSDARQTKETQYF	TGTGCCAGCAGCGACGCCCGACAGACTAAAGAGACCCAGTACTTC
once	TRBV6-5	TRBJ1-1	-	CASSLRQMNTEAFF	TGTGCCAGCAGTTTGCGACAAATGAACACTGAAGCTTTCTTT
-	TRBV27	TRBJ2-7	TRBD1	CASRGQSYEQYF	TGTGCCAGCAGGGGACAGTCCTACGAGCAGTACTTC
-	TRBV18	TRBJ2-2	-	CASSRDWRDTGELFF	TGTGCCAGCTCACGGGACTGGCGGGACACCGGGGAGCTGTTTTTT
once	TRBV21-1	TRBJ2-1	-	CASSKQREDNEQFF	TGTGCCAGCAGCAAACAAAGAGAAGACAATGAGCAGTTCTTC
-	TRBV2	TRBJ2-1	TRBD1	CASRGTGGTNNEQFF	TGTGCCAGCAGAGGGACAGGGGGCACCAACAATGAGCAGTTCTTC
-	TRBV5-1	TRBJ2-5	-	CASRLETRETQYF	TGCGCCAGCAGGTTGGAGACTAGAGAGACCCAGTACTTC
-	TRBV19	TRBJ2-1	-	CACAASYNEQFF	TGTGCCTGCGCCGCGTCCTACAATGAGCAGTTCTTC
once	TRBV6-1	TRBJ2-2	-	CASSEAQGDTGELFF	TGTGCCAGCAGTGAAGCCCAGGGTGACACCGGGGAGCTGTTTTTT
-	TRBV13	TRBJ1-1	-	CASSTLQGIDTEAFF	TGTGCCAGCAGCACCCTCCAGGGAATTGACACTGAAGCTTTCTTT
-	TRBV6-5	TRBJ1-2	-	CASSYSGRNYGYTF	TGTGCCAGCAGTTACTCTGGCCGAAACTATGGCTACACCTTC
-	TRBV9	TRBJ1-1	-	CASSAGANTEAFF	TGTGCCAGCAGCGCGGGGGCGAACACTGAAGCTTTCTTT
-	TRBV7-2	TRBJ2-1	TRBD1	CASSQDRSDEQFF	TGTGCCAGCAGCCAGGACAGGAGCGATGAGCAGTTCTTC
-	TRBV6-6	TRBJ1-2	-	CASSYSGTNNYGYTF	TGTGCCAGCAGTTACTCCGGCACAAATAACTATGGCTACACCTTC